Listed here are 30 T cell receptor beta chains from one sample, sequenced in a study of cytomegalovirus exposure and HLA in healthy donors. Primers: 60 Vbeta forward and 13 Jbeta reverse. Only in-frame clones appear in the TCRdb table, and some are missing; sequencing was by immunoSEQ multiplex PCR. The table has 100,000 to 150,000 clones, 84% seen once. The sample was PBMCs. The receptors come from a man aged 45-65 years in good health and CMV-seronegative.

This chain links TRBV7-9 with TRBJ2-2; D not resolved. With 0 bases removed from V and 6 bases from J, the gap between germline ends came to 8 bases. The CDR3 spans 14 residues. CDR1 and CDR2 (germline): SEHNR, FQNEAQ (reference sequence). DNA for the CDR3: TGTGCCAGCAGCTTAGCCTACGAGGCCGGGGAGCTGTTTTTT. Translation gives CASSLAYEAGELFF.

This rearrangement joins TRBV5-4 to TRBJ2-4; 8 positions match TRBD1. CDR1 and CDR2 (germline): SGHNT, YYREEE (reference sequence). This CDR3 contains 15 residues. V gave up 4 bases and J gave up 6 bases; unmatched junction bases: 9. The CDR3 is CASSPLPGQGNIQYF. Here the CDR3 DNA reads TGTGCCAGCAGCCCCCTTCCAGGACAGGGAAACATTCAGTACTTC.

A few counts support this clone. Here the CDR3 DNA reads TGCGCCAGCAGCTTGGCGAGACAGAATTCACCCCTCCACTTT. This translates into CASSLARQNSPLHF. The rearrangement joins TRBV5-1 to TRBJ1-6, with D tentatively TRBD1 (5 bases). In germline, CDR1 is SGHRS, CDR2 YFSETQ. This CDR3 is 14 amino acids long. V was shortened by 0 bases and J by 7 bases, with 8 bases between the two germline ends. Full variable domain (rest looked up from reference TRBV5-1 and TRBJ1-6): KAGVTQTPRYLIKTRGQQVTLSCSPISGHRSVSWYQQTPGQGLQFLFEYFSETQRNKGNFPGRFSGRQFSNSRSEMNVSTLELGDSALYLCASSLARQNSPLHFGNGTRLTVT.

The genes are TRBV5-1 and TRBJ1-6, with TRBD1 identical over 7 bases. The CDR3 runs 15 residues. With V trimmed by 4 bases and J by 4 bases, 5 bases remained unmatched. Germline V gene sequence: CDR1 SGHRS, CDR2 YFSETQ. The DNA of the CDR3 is TGCGCCAGCAGCACAGGGGACCTTTATAATTCACCCCTCCACTTT. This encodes CASSTGDLYNSPLHF. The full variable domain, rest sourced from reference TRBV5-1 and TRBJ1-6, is KAGVTQTPRYLIKTRGQQVTLSCSPISGHRSVSWYQQTPGQGLQFLFEYFSETQRNKGNFPGRFSGRQFSNSRSEMNVSTLELGDSALYLCASSTGDLYNSPLHFGNGTRLTVT.

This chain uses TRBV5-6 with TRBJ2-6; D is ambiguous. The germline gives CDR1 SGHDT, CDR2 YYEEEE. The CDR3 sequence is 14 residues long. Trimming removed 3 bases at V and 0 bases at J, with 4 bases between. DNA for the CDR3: TGTGCCAGCAGCTCCTCCTCTGGGGCCAACGTCCTGACTTTC. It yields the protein CASSSSSGANVLTF.

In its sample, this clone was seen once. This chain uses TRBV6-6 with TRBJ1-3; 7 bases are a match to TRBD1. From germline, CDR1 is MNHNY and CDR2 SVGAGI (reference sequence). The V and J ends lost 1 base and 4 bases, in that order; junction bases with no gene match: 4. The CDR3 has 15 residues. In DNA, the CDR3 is TGTGCCAGCAGTTACTACAGGGGCCCCGGAAACACCATATATTTT. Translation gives CASSYYRGPGNTIYF.

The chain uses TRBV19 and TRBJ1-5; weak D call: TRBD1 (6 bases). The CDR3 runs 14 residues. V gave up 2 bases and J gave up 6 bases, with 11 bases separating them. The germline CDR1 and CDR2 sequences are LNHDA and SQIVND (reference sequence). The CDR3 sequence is CASSIMAGVQPQHF. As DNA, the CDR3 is TGTGCCAGTAGTATAATGGCAGGGGTTCAGCCCCAGCATTTT.

CDR3 bases: TGTGCCAGCAGCCAAACCGGGACTAGCACAGATACGCAGTATTTT. Translation gives CASSQTGTSTDTQYF. The V call is TRBV4-2, the J call TRBJ2-3; D might be TRBD2 (6 bases). This CDR3 has 15 amino acids. CDR1 is LGHNA and CDR2 is YNFKEQ in the germline V gene. V was shortened by 2 bases and J by 0 bases, with 9 bases between the two germline ends.

As DNA, the CDR3 is TGCAGCGTTGTAACAGCCTACGAGCAGTACTTC. This codes for CSVVTAYEQYF. The chain links TRBV29-1 to TRBJ2-7; no firm D call. CDR1 is SQVTM, CDR2 ANQGSEA, per germline. There are 11 residues in the CDR3. The V and J ends lost 4 bases and 2 bases respectively, with 6 bases between them.

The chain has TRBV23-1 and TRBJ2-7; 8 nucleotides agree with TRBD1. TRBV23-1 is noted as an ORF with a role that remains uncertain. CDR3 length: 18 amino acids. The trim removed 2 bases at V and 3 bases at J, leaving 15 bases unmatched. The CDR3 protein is CASSQRRRKQGDGYEQYF. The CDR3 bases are TGCGCCAGCAGTCAACGTCGCAGAAAACAGGGGGACGGCTACGAGCAGTACTTC.

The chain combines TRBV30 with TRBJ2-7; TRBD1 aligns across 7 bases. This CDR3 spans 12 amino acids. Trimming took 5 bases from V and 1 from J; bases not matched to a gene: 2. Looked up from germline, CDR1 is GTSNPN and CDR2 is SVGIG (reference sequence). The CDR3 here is CAWGDSSYEQYF. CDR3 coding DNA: TGTGCCTGGGGGGACAGTTCCTACGAGCAGTACTTC.

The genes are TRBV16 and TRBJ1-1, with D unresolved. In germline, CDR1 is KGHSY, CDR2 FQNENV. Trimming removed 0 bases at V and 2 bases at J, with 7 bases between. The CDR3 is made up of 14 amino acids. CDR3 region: CASSQSRDNTEAFF. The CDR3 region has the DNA TGTGCCAGCAGCCAATCCCGGGATAACACTGAAGCTTTCTTT.

The CDR3 DNA sequence: TGTGCCATGAGCCAGGGGGCGGGAAAGGAAAAACTGTTTTTT. Its protein product is CAMSQGAGKEKLFF. The chain combines TRBV10-3 with TRBJ1-4; 8 bases match TRBD1. The CDR3 is 14 amino acids. Trimming cost V 9 bases and J 8 bases; bases outside gene matches: 11. Germline CDR1 ENHRY, CDR2 SYGVKD.

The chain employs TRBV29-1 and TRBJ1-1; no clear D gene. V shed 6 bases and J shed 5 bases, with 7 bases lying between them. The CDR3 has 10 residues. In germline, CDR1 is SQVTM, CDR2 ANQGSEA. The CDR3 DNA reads TGCAGCGTCGCCGGGACTGAAGCTTTCTTT. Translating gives CSVAGTEAFF.

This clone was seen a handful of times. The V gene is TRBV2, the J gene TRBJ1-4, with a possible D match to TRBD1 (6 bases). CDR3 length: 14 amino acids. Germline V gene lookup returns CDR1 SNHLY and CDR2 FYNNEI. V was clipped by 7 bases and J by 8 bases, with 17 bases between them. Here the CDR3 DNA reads TGTGCCAGCAAGGGCCCAGGGGCGGAAGAAAAACTGTTTTTT. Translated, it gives CASKGPGAEEKLFF. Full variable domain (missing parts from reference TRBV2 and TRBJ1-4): EPEVTQTPSHQVTQMGQEVILRCVPISNHLYFYWYRQILGQKVEFLVSFYNNEISEKSEIFDDQFSVERPDGSNFTLKIRSTKLEDSAMYFCASKGPGAEEKLFFGSGTQLSVL.

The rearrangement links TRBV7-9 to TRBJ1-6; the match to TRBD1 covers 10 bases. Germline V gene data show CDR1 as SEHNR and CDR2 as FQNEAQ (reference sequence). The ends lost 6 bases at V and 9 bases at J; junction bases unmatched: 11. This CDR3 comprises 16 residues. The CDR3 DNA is TGTGCCAGCAGTTATACCGGGACAGGGGAGTTTTCACCCCTCCACTTT. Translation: CASSYTGTGEFSPLHF.

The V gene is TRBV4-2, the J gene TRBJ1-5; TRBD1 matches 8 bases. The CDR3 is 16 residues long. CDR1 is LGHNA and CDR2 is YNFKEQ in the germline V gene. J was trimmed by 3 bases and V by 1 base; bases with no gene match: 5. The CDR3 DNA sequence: TGTGCCAGCAGCCAAGGGGGACAGGAGGACAATCAGCCCCAGCATTTT. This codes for CASSQGGQEDNQPQHF.

The CDR3 region is CASSSLRGIHEQYF. As DNA, the CDR3 is TGTGCCAGCAGCTCCCTAAGGGGGATTCACGAGCAGTACTTC. This chain joins TRBV11-2 and TRBJ2-7; the D gene is possibly TRBD1 (6 bases). V lost 4 bases and J 5 bases, leaving 15 bases between the germline ends. Germline lookup yields CDR1 SGHAT and CDR2 FQNNGV. The CDR3 spans 14 residues.

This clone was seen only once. CDR3 amino acids: CASSVASGTGELFF. The CDR3 nucleotides read TGTGCCAGCAGCGTAGCATCCGGGACCGGGGAGCTGTTTTTT. V usage is TRBV9 and J usage is TRBJ2-2; D remains ambiguous. The V end lost 0 bases, the J end lost 5 bases, and 8 bases lay between the germline ends. The length of the CDR3 is 14 residues. Germline CDR1 and CDR2: SGDLS and YYNGEE.

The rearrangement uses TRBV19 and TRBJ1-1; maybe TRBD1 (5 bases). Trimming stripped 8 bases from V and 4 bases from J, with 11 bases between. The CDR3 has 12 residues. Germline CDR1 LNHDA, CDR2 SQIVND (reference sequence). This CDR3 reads CASCWGGTEAFF. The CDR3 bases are TGTGCCAGTTGCTGGGGGGGCACTGAAGCTTTCTTT.

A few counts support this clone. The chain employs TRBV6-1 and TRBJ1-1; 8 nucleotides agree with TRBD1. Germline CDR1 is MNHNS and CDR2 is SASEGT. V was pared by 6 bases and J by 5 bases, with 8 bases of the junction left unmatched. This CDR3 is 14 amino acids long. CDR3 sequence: CASRADRGRTEAFF. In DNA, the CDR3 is TGTGCCAGCAGGGCCGACAGGGGCAGGACTGAAGCTTTCTTT.

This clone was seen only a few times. The CDR3 reads CAISESNQRNQPQHF. The CDR3 DNA reads as TGTGCCATCAGTGAGTCGAATCAGAGGAATCAGCCCCAGCATTTT. The rearrangement uses TRBV10-3 and TRBJ1-5; D remains unclear. CDR3 length: 15 amino acids. The V end lost 0 bases, the J end lost 4 bases, and 10 bases lay between the germline ends. Germline V gene sequence: CDR1 ENHRY, CDR2 SYGVKD.

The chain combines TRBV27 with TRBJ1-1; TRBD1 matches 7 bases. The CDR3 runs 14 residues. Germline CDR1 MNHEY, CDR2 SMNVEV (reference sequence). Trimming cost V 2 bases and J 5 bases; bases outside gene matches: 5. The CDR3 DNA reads TGTGCCAGCAGTTTAACTACAGGGGTAACTGAAGCTTTCTTT. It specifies CASSLTTGVTEAFF.

The CDR3 coding sequence is TGTGCCAGCAGCCCAATAACAGGGATCAACACCGGGGAGCTGTTTTTT. Translated, it gives CASSPITGINTGELFF. This chain connects TRBV5-6 to TRBJ2-2; the D gene is possibly TRBD1 (6 bases). Germline V CDR1 and CDR2: SGHDT, YYEEEE. The CDR3 covers 16 residues. Trimming stripped 4 bases from V and 2 bases from J, with 15 bases between.

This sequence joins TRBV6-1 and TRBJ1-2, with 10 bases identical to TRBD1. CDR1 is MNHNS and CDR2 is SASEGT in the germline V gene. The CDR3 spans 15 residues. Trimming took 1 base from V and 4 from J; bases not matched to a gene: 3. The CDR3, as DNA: TGTGCCAGCAGTGAAGGCTGGACAGGGGGCTATGGCTACACCTTC. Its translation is CASSEGWTGGYGYTF.

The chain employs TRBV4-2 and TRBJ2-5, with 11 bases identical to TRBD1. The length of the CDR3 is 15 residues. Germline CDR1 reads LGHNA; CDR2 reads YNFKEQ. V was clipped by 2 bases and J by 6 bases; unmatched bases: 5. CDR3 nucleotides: TGTGCCAGCAGCCAACCGGACAGGGGGCATCAGACCCAGTACTTC. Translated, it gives CASSQPDRGHQTQYF.

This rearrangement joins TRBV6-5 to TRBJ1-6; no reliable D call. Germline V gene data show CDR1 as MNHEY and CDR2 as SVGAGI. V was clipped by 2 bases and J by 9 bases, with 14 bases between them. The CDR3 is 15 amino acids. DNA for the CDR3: TGTGCCAGCAGTTACGGCCGAGAAGGGAGTTCACCCCTCCACTTT. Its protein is CASSYGREGSSPLHF.

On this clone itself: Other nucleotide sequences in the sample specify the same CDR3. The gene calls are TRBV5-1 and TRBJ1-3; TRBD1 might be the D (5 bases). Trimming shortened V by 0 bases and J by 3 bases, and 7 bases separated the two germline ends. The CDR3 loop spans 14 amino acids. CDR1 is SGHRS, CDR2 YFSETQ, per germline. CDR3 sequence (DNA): TGCGCCAGCAGCTTGGCAGGGCTTGGAAACACCATATATTTT. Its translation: CASSLAGLGNTIYF.

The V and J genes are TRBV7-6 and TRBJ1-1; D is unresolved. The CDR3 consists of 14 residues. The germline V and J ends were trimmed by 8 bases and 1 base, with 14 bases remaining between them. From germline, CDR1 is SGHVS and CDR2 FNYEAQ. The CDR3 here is CASAIDFPNTEAFF. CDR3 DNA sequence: TGTGCCAGCGCAATCGACTTTCCGAACACTGAAGCTTTCTTT.

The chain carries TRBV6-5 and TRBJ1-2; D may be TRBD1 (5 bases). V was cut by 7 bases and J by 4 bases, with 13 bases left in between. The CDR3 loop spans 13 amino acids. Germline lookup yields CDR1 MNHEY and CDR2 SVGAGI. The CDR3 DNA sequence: TGTGCCAGCACCACGGGGGGGGTCTATGGCTACACCTTC. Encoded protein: CASTTGGVYGYTF.